These 16 T cell receptor beta chains came from one sample sequenced in a study of cytomegalovirus exposure and HLA in healthy donors. Vbeta (60) and Jbeta (13) primers were used in the PCR. Clones were sequenced by immunoSEQ multiplex PCR, and TCRdb holds only the in-frame ones, with some missing. The table shows over 110,000 clones, with around 82% occurring only once. The material sequenced was PBMCs. The receptors were gathered from a woman aged 40 to 50 in good health and CMV-seropositive.

This chain uses TRBV5-1 with TRBJ2-7, with D uncertain. V lost 3 bases to trimming and J lost 4 bases, with 8 bases between them. Germline loops: CDR1 SGHRS, CDR2 YFSETQ. The CDR3 has 12 residues. CDR3 bases: TGCGCCAGCAGCTCACCAGGTTACGAGCAGTACTTC. The encoded protein is CASSSPGYEQYF.

This rearrangement joins TRBV20-1 to TRBJ2-1; D is possibly TRBD2 (6 bases). CDR3 length: 10 amino acids. Germline CDR1 reads DFQATT; CDR2 reads SNEGSKA (reference sequence). The germline V and J ends were trimmed by 7 bases and 10 bases, with 11 bases remaining between them. The CDR3 loop reads CSVGGWEQFF. The CDR3 DNA follows: TGCAGTGTGGGGGGATGGGAGCAGTTCTTC.

The rearrangement links TRBV10-3 to TRBJ2-7; TRBD2 agrees at 8 bases. This CDR3 has 12 amino acids. Per the germline V gene, CDR1 is ENHRY and CDR2 is SYGVKD. V was pared by 6 bases and J by 6 bases, with 4 bases of the junction left unmatched. CDR3 in amino acids: CAIRPRGGEQYF. In DNA form, the CDR3 reads TGTGCCATCAGACCTCGGGGGGGCGAGCAGTACTTC.

V is TRBV29-1 and J is TRBJ2-2; 7 nucleotides line up with TRBD1. This CDR3 is built from 14 residues. Per germline, CDR1 SQVTM and CDR2 ANQGSEA. The J segment lost 2 bases and the V segment lost 4 bases, leaving 4 bases of the junction unmatched. Here the CDR3 DNA reads TGCAGCGTTGTCCGGGACAGCAACACCGGGGAGCTGTTTTTT. Translation: CSVVRDSNTGELFF.

The rearrangement uses TRBV6-1 and TRBJ1-1; D ambiguous. The CDR3 totals 14 residues. V was pared by 5 bases and J by 1 base, with 11 bases between. Germline V gives CDR1 MNHNS, CDR2 SASEGT. For the CDR3, the DNA is TGTGCCAGCAGTTATTATACCGGGAACACTGAAGCTTTCTTT. Its translation: CASSYYTGNTEAFF.

The rearrangement joins TRBV27 to TRBJ1-6; weak D call: TRBD1 (5 bases). The CDR3 runs 15 residues. Germline V CDR1 and CDR2: MNHEY, SMNVEV (reference sequence). The V end was cut by 8 bases, the J end by 2 bases, with 13 bases between. The CDR3 spells CASSRQGPYNSPLHF. DNA of the CDR3: TGTGCCAGCTCACGTCAGGGCCCCTATAATTCACCCCTCCACTTT.

The rearrangement joins TRBV2 to TRBJ2-2, with TRBD1 matching 8 bases. The ends lost 6 bases at V and 4 bases at J; junction bases unmatched: 4. This CDR3 is 14 amino acids long. Looked up from germline, CDR1 is SNHLY and CDR2 is FYNNEI. The CDR3 loop reads CASRVQGATGELFF. CDR3 in DNA: TGTGCCAGCAGAGTCCAGGGGGCCACCGGGGAGCTGTTTTTT.

V and J are TRBV2 and TRBJ2-2; 10 nucleotides agree with TRBD2. Germline V gene data show CDR1 as SNHLY and CDR2 as FYNNEI. CDR3 length: 15 amino acids. Trimming removed 5 bases from V and 1 base from J; junction bases left unmatched: 1. The DNA for the CDR3 is TGTGCCAGCAGTAGCGGGAGGGTGAACACCGGGGAGCTGTTTTTT. Translating gives CASSSGRVNTGELFF.

The chain recombines TRBV4-1 with TRBJ2-1; D not certain. V shed 0 bases and J shed 5 bases, with 11 bases lying between them. Germline V lookup: CDR1 MGHRA, CDR2 YSYEKL. The CDR3 has 15 residues. CDR3 protein: CASSQDPFTDNEQFF. In nucleotides, the CDR3 is TGCGCCAGCAGCCAAGACCCTTTTACAGACAATGAGCAGTTCTTC.

This chain joins TRBV15 and TRBJ2-7; 7 nucleotides align to TRBD2. CDR1 and CDR2 from the germline V gene are LNHNV and YYDKDF (reference sequence). Unmatched junction bases numbered 6, after V lost 1 base and J lost 6 bases. CDR3 length equals 14 residues. The CDR3 nucleotides are TGTGCCACCAGCAGAGGTCGGACTAGTGGCGAGCAGTACTTC. Amino acid sequence: CATSRGRTSGEQYF.

The chain joins TRBV15 to TRBJ2-2, with TRBD1 identical over 8 bases. CDR3 length: 15 residues. Trimming took 5 bases from V and 3 from J; bases not matched to a gene: 5. Germline V gene lookup returns CDR1 LNHNV and CDR2 YYDKDF (reference sequence). The CDR3 spells CATSLRTGYTGELFF. CDR3 sequence (DNA): TGTGCCACCAGCCTACGGACAGGGTACACCGGGGAGCTGTTTTTT.

This chain connects TRBV28 to TRBJ2-2, with a weak D call TRBD2 (5 bases). The CDR3 runs to 13 residues. The germline CDR1 and CDR2 sequences are MDHEN and SYDVKM. V lost 5 bases, J lost 1 base, and 5 bases lay in between. The CDR3 DNA is TGTGCCAGCAGTACTAGGAACACCGGGGAGCTGTTTTTT. Protein sequence: CASSTRNTGELFF.

The gene calls are TRBV29-1 and TRBJ2-5, with D possibly TRBD2 on 6 matching bases. The V gene lost 4 bases and the J gene lost 2 bases, with 11 bases spanning the gap. Germline V gene sequence: CDR1 SQVTM, CDR2 ANQGSEA. The CDR3 has 13 residues. In DNA form, the CDR3 reads TGCAGCGTTGGCGGGGCAGGTCAAGAGACCCAGTACTTC. Translation gives CSVGGAGQETQYF.

The V call is TRBV7-8, the J call TRBJ2-7; TRBD2 is a possible D gene (5 bases). Trimming shortened V by 1 base and J by 9 bases, and 10 bases separated the two germline ends. The CDR3 is 12 amino acids. In germline, CDR1 is SGHVS, CDR2 FQNEAQ. CDR3 loop: CASSLVRDPQYF. DNA of the CDR3: TGTGCCAGCAGCTTAGTCCGGGATCCGCAGTACTTC.

This clone was counted only a few times. The rearrangement links TRBV29-1 to TRBJ2-2, with D maybe TRBD1 (5 bases). This CDR3 has 14 amino acids. From germline, CDR1 is SQVTM and CDR2 ANQGSEA. The V end lost 2 bases, the J end lost 1 base, and 8 bases lay between the germline ends. The CDR3 nucleotides read TGCAGCGTTGAATTGACAGAGAACACCGGGGAGCTGTTTTTT. Its translation: CSVELTENTGELFF.

The genes are TRBV6-5 and TRBJ2-7; 12 bases line up with TRBD2. The J segment lost 0 bases and the V segment lost 5 bases, leaving 2 bases of the junction unmatched. Looked up from germline, CDR1 is MNHEY and CDR2 is SVGAGI. This CDR3 spans 15 amino acids. The CDR3 DNA reads TGTGCCAGCAGTCTACTAGCGGGAGGCTCCTACGAGCAGTACTTC. This translates into CASSLLAGGSYEQYF.